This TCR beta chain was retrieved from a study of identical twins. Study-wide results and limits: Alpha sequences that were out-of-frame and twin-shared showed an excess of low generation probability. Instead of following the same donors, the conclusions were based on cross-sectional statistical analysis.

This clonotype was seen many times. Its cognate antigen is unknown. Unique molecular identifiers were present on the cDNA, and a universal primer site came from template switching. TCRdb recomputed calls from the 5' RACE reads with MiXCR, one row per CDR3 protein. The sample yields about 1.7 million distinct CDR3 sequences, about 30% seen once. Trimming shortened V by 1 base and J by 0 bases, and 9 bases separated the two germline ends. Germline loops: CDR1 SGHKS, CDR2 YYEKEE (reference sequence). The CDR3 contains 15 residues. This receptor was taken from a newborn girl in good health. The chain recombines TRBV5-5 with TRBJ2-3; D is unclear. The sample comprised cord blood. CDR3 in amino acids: CASSLLRPSTDTQYF. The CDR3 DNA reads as TGTGCCAGCAGCTTGTTGCGGCCTAGCACAGATACGCAGTATTTT.